This T cell receptor beta chain was profiled in a study of shared clonotypes between healthy human individuals (dated by TCRdb to the early 2020s). For context, the study as a whole: Two women and a few men aged 18 to 49 years were included in the cohort. For each donor, three plates each were used for CD4 naive and CD4 memory, two plates were used for CD8 naive, and one plate was used for CD8 memory. Blood TCR repertoires of a handful of healthy adults were deeply sequenced to estimate repertoire size and the extent of clonotype sharing between individuals. Different laboratories and diverse techniques were used to prepare libraries and sequence TCR repertoires, to increase sequencing depth and limit assay-specific biases. Each donor's leukapheresis produced roughly between about 0.8 and 10 billion PBMCs. What the study reported, not specific to this receptor: Naive subsets generally had larger estimated clonotype richness than memory subsets. Rarefaction of sorted-subset datasets indicated incomplete sequencing despite the large sequencing depth. Sampling was limited to blood, and TCR repertoires in tissue likely differ from TCR repertoires in blood. Compared with non-shared clonotypes, clonotypes shared by all four sorted-subset donors had higher generation probabilities. Across a handful of donors, about 4.5% of naive CD4, more than 3% of naive CD8, 2.3% of memory CD4, and approximately 0.4% of memory CD8 clonotypes were shared. Because the study included a small number of donors, the genetic and exposure-history diversity represented was limited. Pairwise subsampling indicated that sequencing depth was expected to affect the degree of clonotype sharing among donors.

Healthy HIV-negative adults with no recently reported acute infections or vaccinations were included as donors. Every donor was a Caucasian adult living in Nashville, Tennessee, USA. CD8 memory samples consisted of magnetically selected CD45RO+ cells combined with CCR7-negative CD45RA+ effector memory (TemRA) cells. Blood was collected by leukapheresis, and PBMCs were isolated by Ficoll-Histopaque density gradient centrifugation and then cryopreserved in liquid nitrogen vapor phase. Purity and quantity of every magnetically sorted T cell population were checked by analytical flow cytometry. From each sorted fraction, genomic DNA was isolated and quantified by UV absorbance on a Nanodrop 2000c. There are a few counts of this clone. It lacks a known antigen. The junction departs from germline at one end; a sequencing error may be responsible. Reading the germline V gene (reference sequence) gives CDR1 SSHAT and CDR2 FNYEAQ. Taken from cysteine to phenylalanine, the CDR3 has 13 residues. Just the 39-base CDR3 DNA is kept, in frame starting at base 1.

TCR CDR3 regions were amplified from genomic DNA by multiplex PCR using the deep immunoSEQ assay. For each cell subset, the extracted genomic DNA was distributed evenly across all wells of several immunoSEQ 96-well plates, and each plate served as one replicate. For sorted subsets, approximately 0.2 ug of genomic DNA, equivalent to some 33,000 T cell genomes, went into each replicate PCR. Purified libraries were quantified with a Qubit 3.0 fluorometer, sized on a Bioanalyzer 2100, and re-quantified with the KAPA Library Quantification kit. Every immunoSEQ 96-well plate was sequenced on a separate single-read 150-cycle Illumina NextSeq 550 flow cell. The paper's data handling went like this. Because the immunoSEQ output included only junctional sequences and no quality scores, the filtering could not be the same as the filtering used for full-length reads. Sequences were annotated with PyIR, a Python wrapper for IgBLAST v1.9, using IMGT germline references to assign V/J genes and CDR3. Reads with weak V/J assignments (E-value above 1e-6), missing CDR3, stop codons, out-of-frame junctions, or ambiguous translated residues were removed. V3J clonotypes were defined by identical inferred V gene, J gene, and CDR3 amino acid sequence. To compute the percentage overlap between repertoires, the number of shared unique clonotypes was divided by the size of the smaller repertoire. Richness of each repertoire was evaluated using RTK rarefaction, the Chao1 estimator, and Recon v2.1 estimates of unobserved clonotypes. Generation probabilities were computed with OLGA for all TCRbeta clonotypes obtained by the gDNA method from four donors. TCRdb carries this immuneACCESS record with in-frame sequences only. Its versions omit some clonotypes, under half of them owing to an unresolved V gene in the studies checked, with the rest unexplained. The V and J calls and clone size come from that table; D and trimming were worked out from the DNA. The sample yields about 380,000 clones; about 96% were counted once. Clones ranked in the top ten supply about 0.32% of the sample.

Recombination connected TRBV7-7 to TRBJ2-2, with TRBD2 perhaps the D gene, on 5 matching bases. Sequencing was carried out using memory CD8+ T cells sorted from blood. The cell subset or site label of this sample denotes: CD45RO+ cells pooled with CCR7-negative TemRA cells. The clonotype comes from a young man in good health. CDR3 reads: CASSFTAGGELFF. The DNA sequence reads TGTGCTAGCAGCTTTACCGCGGGCGGGGAGCTGTTTTTT.